Presented here are 20 T cell receptor beta chains from one specimen sequenced in a study of T cells in localized non-small cell lung cancer. Sequencing used immunoSEQ multiplex PCR; TCRdb keeps in-frame clones, though not all of them. The sample holds thousands of clones, around 84% seen once. The source material was PBMCs, sampled before any cancer treatment. These receptors came from a woman between 35 and 70 years old with stage II lung adenocarcinoma.

V gene TRBV27 combines with J gene TRBJ2-3; possible D gene TRBD2, 6 bases. V lost 2 bases, J lost 5 bases, and 23 bases lay in between. The CDR3 consists of 18 residues. Germline V lookup: CDR1 MNHEY, CDR2 SMNVEV (reference sequence). The CDR3 bases are TGTGCCAGCAGTTTACCGGGAGCGGGTTTAGCCGGGGGAGATACGCAGTATTTT. Translation gives CASSLPGAGLAGGDTQYF.

V usage is TRBV2 and J usage is TRBJ2-7; D not certain. Germline values: CDR1 SNHLY, CDR2 FYNNEI. Between the trimmed V and J ends, which lost 2 bases and 2 bases, there was a span of 4 bases. The CDR3 spans 12 residues. The CDR3 bases are TGTGCCAGCAGTGAAAGTCCCTACGAGCAGTACTTC. This gives the protein CASSESPYEQYF.

The rearrangement uses TRBV19 and TRBJ2-5; D may be TRBD1 (7 bases). The ends were cut back, 6 bases at V and 5 bases at J, with 16 bases in the middle. Germline V CDR1 and CDR2: LNHDA, SQIVND (reference sequence). This CDR3 is built from 14 residues. CDR3 region: CASSRGAALETQYF. The CDR3 DNA reads as TGTGCCAGTAGCAGGGGGGCTGCTTTGGAGACCCAGTACTTC.

The chain uses TRBV5-1 and TRBJ2-3; 12 nucleotides agree with TRBD2. Germline V gene data show CDR1 as SGHRS and CDR2 as YFSETQ. V trimming: 0 bases; J trimming: 7 bases; junction bases outside the gene matches: 9. The length of the CDR3 is 17 residues. The CDR3 protein is CASSLAGLAGGSNTQYF. The CDR3 DNA reads as TGCGCCAGCAGCTTGGCCGGGCTAGCGGGGGGGTCAAATACGCAGTATTTT.

This clone was seen a few times. The chain is built from TRBV4-1 and TRBJ2-1; D perhaps matches TRBD2 (6 bases). V was trimmed by 1 base and J by 2 bases, leaving 6 bases between them. The CDR3 loop spans 14 amino acids. Germline assignment: CDR1 MGHRA and CDR2 YSYEKL. In nucleotides, the CDR3 is TGCGCCAGCAGCCAAGGGGGGGCCTACAATGAGCAGTTCTTC. This encodes CASSQGGAYNEQFF.

The count of this clone is one. The J gene is TRBJ1-2, the V gene TRBV4-3; the match to TRBD1 covers 7 bases. J gave up 3 bases and V 0 bases, and 4 bases lay outside the gene matches. CDR1 is LGHNA and CDR2 is YSLEER in the germline V gene. The CDR3 has 15 residues. DNA for the CDR3: TGCGCCAGCAGCCAAGATCCCAGGGGGGACTATGGCTACACCTTC. As protein: CASSQDPRGDYGYTF.

This chain joins TRBV2 and TRBJ2-7; no definite D call. The V end was cut by 5 bases, the J end by 0 bases, with 11 bases between. Germline V lookup: CDR1 SNHLY, CDR2 FYNNEI. The CDR3 spans 14 residues. This CDR3 is CASSYAESSYEQYF. The CDR3 DNA reads as TGTGCCAGCAGTTACGCGGAGAGCTCCTACGAGCAGTACTTC.

This sequence joins TRBV4-1 and TRBJ2-1; D might be TRBD2 (5 bases). With 4 bases removed from V and 9 bases from J, the gap between germline ends came to 22 bases. CDR1 is MGHRA and CDR2 is YSYEKL in the germline V gene. The CDR3 is made up of 16 amino acids. The CDR3 sequence is CASSPTRSSTLSEQFF. The CDR3 DNA is TGCGCCAGCAGCCCTACCCGCTCTAGCACCTTGAGTGAGCAGTTCTTC.

The sample holds one count of this clone. The chain couples TRBV29-1 to TRBJ2-5; D not certain. Per germline, CDR1 SQVTM and CDR2 ANQGSEA. The ends were cut back, 8 bases at V and 1 base at J, with 14 bases in the middle. The CDR3 consists of 13 residues. The CDR3 DNA is TGCAGCCTCGGAACCTATCCCCAAGAGACCCAGTACTTC. Protein product: CSLGTYPQETQYF.

CDR3 coding DNA: TGTGCCAGCAGCTCCATGGGCGGGCCCACGGGACTTGTATCGAATGAGCAGTTCTTC. This codes for CASSSMGGPTGLVSNEQFF. The chain is built from TRBV9 and TRBJ2-1; D possibly corresponds to TRBD2 (6 bases). The CDR3 length is 19 residues. The V end lost 4 bases, the J end lost 7 bases, and 30 bases lay between the germline ends. The germline CDR1 and CDR2 sequences are SGDLS and YYNGEE.

The CDR3 protein is CASRDRYNTGELFF. The CDR3 nucleotides are TGTGCCAGTCGGGACAGATATAACACCGGGGAGCTGTTTTTT. The chain combines TRBV19 with TRBJ2-2, with TRBD1 matching over 7 bases. This CDR3 is 14 amino acids long. From germline, CDR1 is LNHDA and CDR2 SQIVND (reference sequence). V gave up 8 bases and J gave up 2 bases; unmatched junction bases: 5.

The chain has TRBV7-2 and TRBJ1-2, with D perhaps matching TRBD1 (6 bases). CDR1 is SGHTA, CDR2 FQGNSA, per germline. CDR3 length: 15 residues. V lost 4 bases to trimming and J lost 4 bases, with 16 bases between them. The CDR3 here is CASSSGGRGVYGYTF. CDR3 in DNA: TGTGCCAGCAGCTCCGGCGGGAGGGGGGTCTATGGCTACACCTTC.

The rearrangement uses TRBV7-6 and TRBJ2-5; 10 nucleotides line up with TRBD2. Germline loops: CDR1 SGHVS, CDR2 FNYEAQ. V was pared by 0 bases and J by 5 bases, with 3 bases of the junction left unmatched. The CDR3 has 15 residues. The DNA of the CDR3 is TGTGCCAGCAGCTTAGCCCTAGCGGGAGTCGAGACCCAGTACTTC. It is translated as CASSLALAGVETQYF.

This clone occurred a few times. The V and J genes are TRBV7-3 and TRBJ2-7; no reliable D call. Trimming removed 5 bases from V and 3 bases from J, with 14 bases in between. Germline values: CDR1 SGHTA, CDR2 FQGTGA. This CDR3 comprises 14 residues. The CDR3: CASSALPPGYEQYF. The DNA of the CDR3 is TGTGCCAGCAGCGCTCTACCGCCCGGCTACGAGCAGTACTTC.

The chain recombines TRBV11-2 with TRBJ2-7, with D possibly TRBD1 on 5 matching bases. The germline V gene has CDR1 SGHAT and CDR2 FQNNGV. V lost 1 base, J lost 2 bases, and 9 bases lay in between. The CDR3 spans 14 residues. Written as DNA, the CDR3 is TGTGCCAGCAGCTTAGGACAGCTAGCCTACGAGCAGTACTTC. Amino acid sequence: CASSLGQLAYEQYF.

The genes are TRBV28 and TRBJ2-7; 11 bases are shared with TRBD2. With 4 bases clipped from V and 2 bases from J, the junction kept 16 bases outside the gene matches. Germline V gene data show CDR1 as MDHEN and CDR2 as SYDVKM. This CDR3 is built from 19 residues. CDR3 DNA: TGTGCCAGCAGTTCTACCGACCTAGGACTAGCGGGTCCTACCTACGAGCAGTACTTC. It encodes CASSSTDLGLAGPTYEQYF.

This sequence joins TRBV19 and TRBJ1-5; no definite D call. This CDR3 has 16 amino acids. V was cut by 3 bases and J by 2 bases, with 14 bases left in between. Per the germline V gene, CDR1 is LNHDA and CDR2 is SQIVND (reference sequence). CDR3 sequence: CASSILPSSGNQPQHF. CDR3 nucleotides: TGTGCCAGTAGTATCCTCCCCTCCTCGGGCAATCAGCCCCAGCATTTT. Complete variable domain (other parts from reference TRBV19 and TRBJ1-5): DGGITQSPKYLFRKEGQNVTLSCEQNLNHDAMYWYRQDPGQGLRLIYYSQIVNDFQKGDIAEGYSVSREKKESFPLTVTSAQKNPTAFYLCASSILPSSGNQPQHFGDGTRLSIL.

The rearrangement links TRBV28 to TRBJ2-7, with 9 bases lining up with TRBD2. V gave up 0 bases and J gave up 2 bases; unmatched junction bases: 5. Germline V gives CDR1 MDHEN, CDR2 SYDVKM. This CDR3 contains 16 residues. The CDR3 region is CASSLWSGGRAYEQYF. CDR3 nucleotides: TGTGCCAGCAGTTTATGGTCGGGCGGGAGGGCCTACGAGCAGTACTTC. The whole variable domain, remainder taken from reference TRBV28 and TRBJ2-7, is DVKVTQSSRYLVKRTGEKVFLECVQDMDHENMFWYRQDPGLGLRLIYFSYDVKMKEKGDIPEGYSVSREKKERFSLILESASTNQTSMYLCASSLWSGGRAYEQYFGPGTRLTVT.

The chain uses TRBV5-1 and TRBJ1-5, with D maybe TRBD1 (5 bases). CDR1 and CDR2 from the germline V gene are SGHRS and YFSETQ. This CDR3 comprises 15 residues. The V end lost 0 bases, the J end lost 3 bases, and 10 bases lay between the germline ends. In DNA form, the CDR3 reads TGCGCCAGCAGCTTGGCCCCGGACAACAATCAGCCCCAGCATTTT. It translates to CASSLAPDNNQPQHF. The full variable domain, its missing parts supplied by reference TRBV5-1 and TRBJ1-5, is KAGVTQTPRYLIKTRGQQVTLSCSPISGHRSVSWYQQTPGQGLQFLFEYFSETQRNKGNFPGRFSGRQFSNSRSEMNVSTLELGDSALYLCASSLAPDNNQPQHFGDGTRLSIL.

The chain uses TRBV27 and TRBJ2-6; 10 bases fit TRBD1. CDR3 length: 21 amino acids. V lost 2 bases and J lost 0; bases outside the gene matches: 13. Germline assignment: CDR1 MNHEY and CDR2 SMNVEV (reference sequence). CDR3 in amino acids: CASSLAGQGILMGSGANVLTF. The CDR3 region has the DNA TGTGCCAGCAGTTTAGCGGGACAGGGGATTCTAATGGGCTCTGGGGCCAACGTCCTGACTTTC.